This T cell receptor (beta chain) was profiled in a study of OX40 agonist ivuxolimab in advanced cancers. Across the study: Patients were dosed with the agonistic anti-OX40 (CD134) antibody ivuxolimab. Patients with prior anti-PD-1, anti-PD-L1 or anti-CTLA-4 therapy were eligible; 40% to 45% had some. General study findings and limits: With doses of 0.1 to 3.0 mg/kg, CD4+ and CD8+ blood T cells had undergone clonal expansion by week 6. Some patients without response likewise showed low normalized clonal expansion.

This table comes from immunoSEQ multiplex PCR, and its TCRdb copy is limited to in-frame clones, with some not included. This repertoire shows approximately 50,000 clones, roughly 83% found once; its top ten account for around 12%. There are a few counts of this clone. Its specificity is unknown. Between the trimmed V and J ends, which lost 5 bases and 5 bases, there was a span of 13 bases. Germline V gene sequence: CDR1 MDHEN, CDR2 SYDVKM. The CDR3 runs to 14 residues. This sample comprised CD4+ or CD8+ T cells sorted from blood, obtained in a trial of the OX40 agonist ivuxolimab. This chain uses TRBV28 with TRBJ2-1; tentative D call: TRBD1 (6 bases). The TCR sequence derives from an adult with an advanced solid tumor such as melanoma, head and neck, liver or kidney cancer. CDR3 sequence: CASSASGTNNEQFF. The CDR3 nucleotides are TGTGCCAGCAGTGCCTCCGGGACAAACAATGAGCAGTTCTTC.